A selection of T cell receptor beta chains follows, all from one sample in a study of T-cell reconstitution after alpha-beta-depleted transplantation in children. TCRdb called the PCR reads again in MiXCR, with one record for every CDR3 protein. The data hold about 110,000 distinct CDR3 sequences, with roughly 23% observed a single time. The sample consisted of PBMCs, mostly from graft donor cells, taken 180 days after TCRalphabeta/CD19-depleted stem cell transplant. These receptors originate from a male patient aged 2-15 years who had a stem cell transplant for chronic granulomatous disease, so the T cells may come from the graft donor. Both conserved end residues are part of each CDR3. D genes are given only for firm matches. Rows may omit the clone size; those that give it use once, few, many or a size class.

d_call clone_size j_call v_call cdr3_nt cdr3_aa
- - TRBJ2-7 TRBV4-3 TGCGCCAGCAGCCAAGATCCACTGCGGGAGCAGTACTTC CASSQDPLREQYF
TRBD1 few TRBJ1-2 TRBV29-1 TGCAGCGCCGCCGGGACAGAATATGGCTACACCTTC CSAAGTEYGYTF
- many TRBJ2-1 TRBV2 TGTGCCAGCAACGGGAATGAGCAGTTCTTC CASNGNEQFF
- many TRBJ2-1 TRBV6-5 TGTGCCAGCAGCCCCGGTGAGAATGAGCAGTTCTTC CASSPGENEQFF
- many TRBJ2-1 TRBV20-1 TGCAGTGCTAGAGATTCGAAAACCTACAATGAGCAGTTCTTC CSARDSKTYNEQFF
- - TRBJ2-7 TRBV20-1 TGCAGTGCTAGTCGGCAGGCGAAATACGAGCAGTACTTC CSASRQAKYEQYF
- - TRBJ1-1 TRBV5-1 TGCGCCAGCAGCTCTACCACTTCAGGGGAGAAAGCTTTCTTT CASSSTTSGEKAFF
TRBD1 - TRBJ2-1 TRBV5-1 TGCGCCAGCAGCCCGGACAGGGGGTACAATGAGCAGTTCTTC CASSPDRGYNEQFF
- - TRBJ1-2 TRBV5-1 TGCGCCAGCAGCCGGGGGGGAACCCCGGACTATGGCTACACCTTC CASSRGGTPDYGYTF
TRBD2 - TRBJ2-5 TRBV9 TGTGCCAGCAGCGAGCGGGAGGGGCAAGAGACCCAGTACTTC CASSEREGQETQYF
- many TRBJ1-2 TRBV7-2 TGTGCCAGCAGTTCGACAGGCAACTATGGCTACACCTTC CASSSTGNYGYTF
- - TRBJ2-7 TRBV5-1 TGCGCCAGCAGCTTGGATGGCCGCTCCTACGAGCAGTACTTC CASSLDGRSYEQYF
- many TRBJ1-2 TRBV20-1 TGCAGTGCTGGGGACATAGAATACGGCTACACCTTC CSAGDIEYGYTF
TRBD1 few TRBJ2-7 TRBV15 TGTGCCACCAGCAGAGATTGGGCAGGGGGTGAGACCTACGAGCAGTACTTC CATSRDWAGGETYEQYF
- - TRBJ2-2 TRBV7-9 TGTGCCAGCAGTTTAGACGGGAGAAGGACCGGGGAGCTGTTTTTT CASSLDGRRTGELFF
TRBD2 - TRBJ2-7 TRBV20-1 TGCAGTGCCGAAGGGACTAGCGGTTCCTACGAGCAGTACTTC CSAEGTSGSYEQYF
- few TRBJ2-2 TRBV20-1 TGCAGTGCTACCAGGGTGATGGACACCGGGGAGCTGTTTTTT CSATRVMDTGELFF
- many TRBJ2-7 TRBV3-1 TGTGCCAGCAGCCATACAGGTGGTACCTACGAGCAGTACTTC CASSHTGGTYEQYF
- - TRBJ2-6 TRBV7-7 TGTGCTAGCAGCTTAGCGTTCGGGGCTGGGGCCAACGTCCTGACTTTC CASSLAFGAGANVLTF
TRBD1 - TRBJ1-2 TRBV15 TGTGCCACCAGCAGGCGACAGGGAGATGGCTACACCTTC CATSRRQGDGYTF
- few TRBJ2-5 TRBV28 TGTGCCAGCAGTTTATCAGTACAAGAGACCCAGTACTTC CASSLSVQETQYF
- few TRBJ2-5 TRBV15 TGTGCCACCAGCAGAGACCGAACACGTCAAGAGACCCAGTACTTC CATSRDRTRQETQYF
- - TRBJ2-3 TRBV11-1 TGTGCCAGCAGCCACACGGATCATACGCAGTATTTT CASSHTDHTQYF
TRBD2 - TRBJ2-7 TRBV27 TGTGCCAGCAGTTTCCTGACTAGCGGGGGCCGGGAGCAGTACTTC CASSFLTSGGREQYF
- few TRBJ1-5 TRBV6-5 TGTGCCAGCAGTTACTCGAAGAATCAGCCCCAGCATTTT CASSYSKNQPQHF
TRBD1 many TRBJ2-2 TRBV12-3/TRBV12-4 TGTGCCAGCAGTCTACAGGGGGCGCCGGGACTTAACACCGGGGAGCTGTTTTTT CASSLQGAPGLNTGELFF
- many TRBJ2-5 TRBV20-1 TGCAGTGCAAGGGGGAGGGGAAAATATCAAGAGACCCAGTACTTC CSARGRGKYQETQYF
TRBD1 - TRBJ2-4 TRBV20-1 TGCAGTGCGCTTCGGGACAGGGGCGACCGAGCCAAAAACATTCAGTACTTC CSALRDRGDRAKNIQYF
- many TRBJ2-3 TRBV9 TGTGCCAGCAGCGTCCACTCCCCTGCTAGCACAGATACGCAGTATTTT CASSVHSPASTDTQYF
TRBD2 many TRBJ2-5 TRBV5-5 TGTGCCAGCAGCTTGACCCCGGGACTAGAGGTAGAGACCCAGTACTTC CASSLTPGLEVETQYF
TRBD2 - TRBJ2-7 TRBV20-1 TGCAGTGCTCCGTTCCTAGCGGGGGAATACGAGCAGTACTTC CSAPFLAGEYEQYF
TRBD2 - TRBJ2-2 TRBV12-3/TRBV12-4 TGTGCCAGCAGCCTAAAACTAGCGGGCGCCGGGGAGCTGTTTTTT CASSLKLAGAGELFF
- many TRBJ2-1 TRBV20-1 TGCAGTGCTAGTCCCAGCGCCTACAATGAGCAGTTCTTC CSASPSAYNEQFF
- - TRBJ2-3 TRBV20-1 TGCAGTGCTAGACCCACGCTTCGGGGGGCATACACAGATACGCAGTATTTT CSARPTLRGAYTDTQYF
TRBD2 many TRBJ2-5 TRBV12-3/TRBV12-4 TGTGCCAGCAGTCTGACTAGCGGAAAACAAGAGACCCAGTACTTC CASSLTSGKQETQYF
TRBD1 - TRBJ2-7 TRBV12-3/TRBV12-4 TGTGCCAGCAGTGGAAGGGACAGGGGAGTAGAGCAGTACTTC CASSGRDRGVEQYF
- few TRBJ1-1 TRBV10-3 TGTGCCATCAGTGATTACAGGAACACTGAAGCTTTCTTT CAISDYRNTEAFF
- - TRBJ2-2 TRBV28 TGTGCCAGCAGTTCTACGACATCCCTAAACACCGGGGAGCTGTTTTTT CASSSTTSLNTGELFF
- few TRBJ2-1 TRBV12-3/TRBV12-4 TGTGCCAGCAGTTTAGTCGGGAGACAGTACAATGAGCAGTTCTTC CASSLVGRQYNEQFF
- - TRBJ2-7 TRBV12-3/TRBV12-4 TGTGCCAGCAGTTTATGGGTTACAGGGACCGACGAGCAGTACTTC CASSLWVTGTDEQYF